A selection of T cell receptor beta chains follows, all from one sample in a study of blood T cell repertoires in COVID-19. Produced via immunoSEQ multiplex PCR; TCRdb's table is partial and in-frame only. The data show roughly 57,000 clones, approximately 91% seen once. The sequencing sample was made of peripheral blood. The receptors were sampled from a human donor in a cohort sampled during active COVID-19. Both conserved end residues are part of each CDR3.

TRBJ2-1 | TRBV7-2 | CASSLAGKRNEQFF
TRBJ1-3 | TRBV19 | CASSIARYTRGAGNTIYF
TRBJ2-5 | TRBV25-1 | CASSVTRGPRETQYF
TRBJ2-1 | TRBV30 | CAWSVRGGQFF
TRBJ1-5 | TRBV28 | CASWEKRDTSNQPQHF
TRBJ2-1 | TRBV6-2/TRBV6-3 | CASSWGMSYNEQFF
TRBJ1-2 | TRBV28 | CASSLSGGGIMDYGYTF
TRBJ1-1 | TRBV28 | CASSSFTTGRWNTEAFF
TRBJ2-1 | TRBV6-2/TRBV6-3 | CASSPLAGVGSYNEQFF
TRBJ2-2 | TRBV3-1/TRBV3-2 | CASSRGGGELFF
TRBJ2-2 | TRBV7-9 | CASTQGGRNTGELFF
TRBJ2-2 | TRBV7-9 | CASSLGDRLTGELFF
TRBJ1-3 | TRBV30 | CAWSRQPQNTIYF
TRBJ2-1 | TRBV18 | CASSFDRGRNEQFF
TRBJ2-5 | TRBV15 | CATSTHPQGYGETQYF
TRBJ2-3 | TRBV7-3 | CASSLRGGYTDTQYF
TRBJ2-2 | TRBV4-3 | CASSQVFAAGTGELFF
TRBJ2-3 | TRBV21-1 | CASSKARQVRGQTDTQYF
TRBJ1-1 | TRBV29-1 | CSGIGTANTEAFF
TRBJ2-1 | TRBV9 | CASSPALAGYNEQFF
TRBJ2-3 | TRBV18 | CASSFAGSPDTQYF
TRBJ2-3 | TRBV9 | CASSVLGGDTDTQYF
TRBJ2-3 | TRBV6-5 | CASSATLGGDTQYF
TRBJ1-6 | TRBV4-1 | CASSQDPGQSYSPLHF
TRBJ2-3 | TRBV30 | CAGSRDWATDTQYF
TRBJ2-7 | TRBV5-6 | CASSLDGGTYEQYF
TRBJ1-2 | TRBV18 | CASSPTDTAKKHTF
TRBJ1-1 | TRBV18 | CASSPSQGAGTEAFF
TRBJ2-3 | TRBV5-1 | CASSPGLAGGFIDTQYF
TRBJ1-2 | TRBV12-3/TRBV12-4 | CASSPNEGDGYTF
TRBJ1-1 | TRBV3-1/TRBV3-2 | CASSQWQGATEAFF
TRBJ1-1 | TRBV5-1 | CASSATGYGTEAFF
TRBJ2-5 | TRBV6-1 | CASSELAGGQETQYF
TRBJ2-1 | TRBV15 | CATSASTARVLSNEQFF
TRBJ2-2 | TRBV11-2 | CATRLGWANTGELFF
TRBJ2-5 | TRBV5-4 | CASSPGPGLLSSTQYF
TRBJ2-7 | TRBV11-2 | CASSLQTYEQYF
TRBJ1-6 | TRBV7-2 | CASSPPGIGSPLHF
TRBJ2-7 | TRBV5-5 | CASSTPGSYEQYF